The 6 T cell receptor beta chains presented below share a single source sample, sequenced in a study of shared clonotypes between healthy human individuals. Clones were sequenced by immunoSEQ multiplex PCR, and TCRdb holds only the in-frame ones, with some missing. The sample includes some 980,000 clones, approximately 80% seen only once; the top ten take about 1.5%. The material sequenced was memory CD4+ T cells sorted from blood. The subset is: CD45RA-negative fraction. These receptors were collected from a young man in good health.

This clone came up many times. V usage is TRBV9 and J usage is TRBJ1-2; the match to TRBD1 covers 8 bases. The J segment lost 5 bases and the V segment lost 3 bases, leaving 9 bases of the junction unmatched. The CDR3 consists of 15 residues. Germline V lookup: CDR1 SGDLS, CDR2 YYNGEE. CDR3: CASSAGQGPLYGYTF. The CDR3 DNA follows: TGTGCCAGCAGCGCCGGACAGGGTCCCCTTTATGGCTACACCTTC.

CDR3 amino acids: CASSLVAGSYEQYF. In nucleotides, the CDR3 is TGTGCCAGCAGCTTAGTTGCAGGGAGCTACGAGCAGTACTTC. The rearrangement links TRBV7-2 to TRBJ2-7; D tentatively reads TRBD1 or TRBD2 (5 bases each). The CDR3 runs to 14 residues. Germline assignment: CDR1 SGHTA and CDR2 FQGNSA. V was shortened by 1 base and J by 3 bases, with 10 bases between the two germline ends.

The chain recombines TRBV7-2 with TRBJ2-7; D perhaps matches TRBD1 (6 bases). The germline V gene has CDR1 SGHTA and CDR2 FQGNSA. Trimming pared 2 bases from V and 5 bases from J, leaving 7 bases between. The CDR3 runs 12 residues. CDR3 sequence reads: CASSLWDNEQYF. For the CDR3, the DNA is TGTGCCAGCAGCTTATGGGACAACGAGCAGTACTTC. The whole variable domain, filled in from reference TRBV7-2 and TRBJ2-7, reads GAGVSQSPSNKVTEKGKDVELRCDPISGHTALYWYRQSLGQGLEFLIYFQGNSAPDKSGLPSDRFSAERTGGSVSTLTIQRTQQEDSAVYLCASSLWDNEQYFGPGTRLTVT.

CDR3 sequence: CASSQDTGGINYGYTF. CDR3 bases: TGCGCCAGCAGCCAAGACACAGGAGGGATTAACTATGGCTACACCTTC. The V and J genes are TRBV4-1 and TRBJ1-2; D is possibly TRBD1 (5 bases). Germline CDR1 and CDR2: MGHRA and YSYEKL. CDR3 length equals 16 residues. V was cut by 0 bases and J by 1 base, with 12 bases left in between.

The rearrangement uses TRBV13 and TRBJ2-2, with 14 bases lining up with TRBD2. The germline CDR1 and CDR2 sequences are PRHDT and FYEKMQ (reference sequence). Trimming cost V 4 bases and J 5 bases; bases outside gene matches: 12. This CDR3 has 19 residues. CDR3 nucleotide sequence: TGTGCCAGCAGCTCCGAGAGGACTAGCGGGAGGACGGGTACCGGGGAGCTGTTTTTT. It yields the protein CASSSERTSGRTGTGELFF.

In its sample, this clone was seen many times. V gene TRBV30 combines with J gene TRBJ2-2, with TRBD2 matching 12 bases. The CDR3 covers 18 residues. With V trimmed by 2 bases and J by 5 bases, 12 bases remained unmatched. CDR1 GTSNPN and CDR2 SVGIG come from the germline V gene (reference sequence). CDR3 sequence (DNA): TGTGCCTGGAGTACTAGCGGGAGGACGTTAAGGGGGACCGGGGAGCTGTTTTTT. This gives the protein CAWSTSGRTLRGTGELFF.